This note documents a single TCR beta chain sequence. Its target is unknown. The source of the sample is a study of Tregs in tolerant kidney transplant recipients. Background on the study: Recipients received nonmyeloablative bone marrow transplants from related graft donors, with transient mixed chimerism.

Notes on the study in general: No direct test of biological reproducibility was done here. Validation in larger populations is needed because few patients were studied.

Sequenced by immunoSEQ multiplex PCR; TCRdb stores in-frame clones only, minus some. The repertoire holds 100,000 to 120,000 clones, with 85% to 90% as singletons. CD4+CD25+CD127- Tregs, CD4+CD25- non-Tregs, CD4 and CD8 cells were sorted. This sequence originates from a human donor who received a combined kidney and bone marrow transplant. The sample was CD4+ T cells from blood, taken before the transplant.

The CDR3, as DNA: TGTGCCAGCGCGGAGACAGGGTTTGGCGAAAAACTGTTTTTT. As protein: CASAETGFGEKLFF. This chain connects TRBV9 to TRBJ1-4; 7 nucleotides agree with TRBD1. Germline values: CDR1 SGDLS, CDR2 YYNGEE. Trimming took 7 bases from V and 8 from J; bases not matched to a gene: 11. The CDR3 extends over 14 amino acids. Drawing the rest from reference TRBV9 and TRBJ1-4, the complete variable domain is DSGVTQTPKHLITATGQRVTLRCSPRSGDLSVYWYQQSLDQGLQFLIQYYNGEERAKGNILERFSAQQFPDLHSELNLSSLELGDSALYFCASAETGFGEKLFFGSGTQLSVL.